This TCR beta chain originates from a study of blood T cell repertoires in COVID-19. The wider study: Acute-phase and convalescent COVID-19 samples originated in the United States, Italy and Spain. The analysed material was cDNA or gDNA that came from T cells, B-cell-depleted T cells, or PBMCs.

As handled by the study authors: Estimation of nucleated cell counts relied on the amplification of reference gene primers. Sequencing used immunoSEQ multiplex PCR; TCRdb keeps in-frame clones, though not all of them. V and J calls and clone size are copied from that table; D and trimming were computed from the DNA. The sample has 100,000 to 110,000 clones; around 85% are singletons. This CDR3 spans 14 amino acids. Per germline, CDR1 WSHSY and CDR2 SAAADI. Trimming cost V 8 bases and J 6 bases, with 17 bases left between them. The receptor's source is a human donor in a cohort sampled during active COVID-19. The sample was peripheral blood. The chain has TRBV10-2 and TRBJ2-1; a weak D match, TRBD2 (6 bases). The CDR3, as DNA: TGCGCCAGCGGAGGGGTGCTGGCAACCAATGAGCAGTTCTTC. It encodes CASGGVLATNEQFF.